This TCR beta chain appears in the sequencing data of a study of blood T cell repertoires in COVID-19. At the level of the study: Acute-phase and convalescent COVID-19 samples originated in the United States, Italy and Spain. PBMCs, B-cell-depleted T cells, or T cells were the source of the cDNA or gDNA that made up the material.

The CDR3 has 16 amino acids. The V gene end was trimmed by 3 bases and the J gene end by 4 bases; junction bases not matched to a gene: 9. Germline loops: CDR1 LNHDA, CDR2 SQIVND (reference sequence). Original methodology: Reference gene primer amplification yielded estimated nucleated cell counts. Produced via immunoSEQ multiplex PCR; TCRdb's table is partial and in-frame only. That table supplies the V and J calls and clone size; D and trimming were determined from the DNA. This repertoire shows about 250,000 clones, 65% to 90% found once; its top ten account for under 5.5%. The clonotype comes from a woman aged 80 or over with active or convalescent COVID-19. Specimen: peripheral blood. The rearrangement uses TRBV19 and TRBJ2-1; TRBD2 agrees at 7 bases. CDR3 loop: CASSIKTSMGYNEQFF. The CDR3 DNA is TGTGCCAGTAGTATTAAGACTAGCATGGGGTACAATGAGCAGTTCTTC. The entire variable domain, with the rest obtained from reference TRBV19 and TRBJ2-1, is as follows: DGGITQSPKYLFRKEGQNVTLSCEQNLNHDAMYWYRQDPGQGLRLIYYSQIVNDFQKGDIAEGYSVSREKKESFPLTVTSAQKNPTAFYLCASSIKTSMGYNEQFFGPGTRLTVL.